Listed below are T cell receptor beta chains from one sample, sequenced in a study of CD8 T cells in Susac syndrome. MiXCR, applied by TCRdb to the immunoSEQ multiplex PCR reads, yields one record per CDR3 protein. Of 150,000 or so distinct CDR3 sequences in the sample, approximately 93% are singletons; the top ten hold about 0.09%. What was sequenced was CD4+ T cells from PBMCs. The origin of the receptors is a human donor with multiple sclerosis. CDR3s include the opening cysteine and the closing phenylalanine or tryptophan. The D gene is left open where the match is weak. Clone size is given for some rows only: seen once, a few or many times, or a class if the clone is expanded.

TRBV6-1	NA	TRBJ1-1	NA	CASSPSQGYTEAFF	TGTGCCAGCAGTCCCTCACAGGGATACACTGAAGCTTTCTTT
TRBV29-1	NA	TRBJ1-5	NA	CSAKTQTRGQPQHF	TGCAGCGCCAAAACCCAAACGCGAGGGCAGCCCCAGCATTTT
TRBV24-1	NA	TRBJ1-2	NA	CATSDPPDTYGYTF	TGTGCCACCAGTGACCCACCTGATACCTATGGCTACACCTTC
TRBV20-1	NA	TRBJ2-5	NA	CSAIPGTQYF	TGCAGTGCTATACCGGGGACCCAGTACTTC
TRBV14	NA	TRBJ2-1	NA	CASSQLLPYNEQFF	TGTGCCAGCAGCCAATTACTTCCCTACAATGAGCAGTTCTTC
TRBV6-2/TRBV6-3	TRBD1	TRBJ1-1	NA	CASSRNRGRNTEAFF	TGTGCCAGCAGTCGGAACAGGGGGCGGAACACTGAAGCTTTCTTT
TRBV10-3	TRBD2	TRBJ2-7	NA	CAISAVSGRASYEQYF	TGTGCCATCAGTGCAGTTAGCGGGAGGGCGTCCTACGAGCAGTACTTC
TRBV30	TRBD2	TRBJ2-2	NA	CAWSGISGRPTGELFF	TGTGCCTGGAGTGGAATTAGCGGGAGACCCACCGGGGAGCTGTTTTTT
TRBV20-1	NA	TRBJ2-7	NA	CSAGVISQGANEQYF	TGCAGTGCTGGGGTAATTAGCCAGGGTGCGAACGAGCAGTACTTC
TRBV9	NA	TRBJ2-1	once	CASSATLGGARYNEQFF	TGTGCCAGCAGCGCAACCCTGGGGGGGGCGCGATACAATGAGCAGTTCTTC
TRBV5-4	NA	TRBJ2-2	NA	CASTLRATGELFF	TGTGCCAGCACATTGAGGGCCACCGGGGAGCTGTTTTTT
TRBV30	NA	TRBJ1-2	NA	CAWSVGIPNYGYTF	TGTGCCTGGAGTGTAGGTATCCCCAACTATGGCTACACCTTC
TRBV6-6	NA	TRBJ1-4	NA	CASSYGRDEKLFF	TGTGCCAGCAGTTACGGTCGGGATGAAAAACTGTTTTTT
TRBV7-9	NA	TRBJ1-1	NA	CASSPGGIRNTEAFF	TGTGCCAGCAGCCCGGGGGGCATACGGAACACTGAAGCTTTCTTT
TRBV12-3/TRBV12-4	TRBD2	TRBJ2-4	NA	CASSPATSGRQNIQYF	TGTGCCAGCAGTCCCGCGACTAGCGGGAGACAGAACATTCAGTACTTC
TRBV7-2	NA	TRBJ2-7	once	CASSSGSVQYF	TGTGCCAGCAGCTCTGGGTCGGTGCAGTACTTC
TRBV7-6	NA	TRBJ2-2	NA	CASSFGLPANTGELFF	TGTGCCAGCAGCTTTGGCCTACCCGCTAACACCGGGGAGCTGTTTTTT
TRBV20-1	NA	TRBJ1-3	NA	CSVSQGAPAPGNTIYF	TGCAGTGTTTCACAGGGTGCCCCTGCCCCTGGAAACACCATATATTTT
TRBV30	NA	TRBJ1-1	NA	CAWTGQYLNTEAFF	TGTGCCTGGACCGGACAGTATTTGAACACTGAAGCTTTCTTT
TRBV27	NA	TRBJ1-5	few	CASSLSRDQPQHF	TGTGCCAGCAGTTTAAGTAGAGATCAGCCCCAGCATTTT
TRBV20-1	TRBD2	TRBJ2-3	NA	CSAPPGAGGGGSTDTQYF	TGCAGTGCTCCCCCCGGAGCGGGGGGGGGAGGCAGCACAGATACGCAGTATTTT
TRBV19	NA	TRBJ2-7	NA	CASSIGWGQPPYEQYF	TGTGCCAGTAGTATCGGGTGGGGGCAGCCCCCCTACGAGCAGTACTTC
TRBV6-5	NA	TRBJ2-1	once	CASSYSIAPGLDEQFF	TGTGCCAGCAGTTACTCGATTGCCCCGGGGCTGGATGAGCAGTTCTTC
TRBV20-1	NA	TRBJ2-3	NA	CSARREAADTQYF	TGCAGTGCTAGGCGAGAAGCGGCAGATACGCAGTATTTT
TRBV6-1	TRBD2	TRBJ2-2	NA	CASIGLANTGELFF	TGTGCCAGTATAGGACTAGCAAACACCGGGGAGCTGTTTTTT
TRBV3-1	NA	TRBJ2-1	NA	CASSPRDPPNEQFF	TGTGCCAGCAGCCCGAGGGACCCCCCGAACGAGCAGTTCTTC
TRBV7-2	NA	TRBJ2-5	NA	CASSLDGGAGTQYF	TGTGCCAGCAGCTTAGACGGGGGCGCGGGGACCCAGTACTTC